Listed below are T cell receptor beta chains from one sample, sequenced in a study of radiation and T cells in renal cell carcinoma. The data were produced by immunoSEQ multiplex PCR, yet TCRdb's version contains in-frame clones alone and is incomplete. The profile shows roughly 140,000 clones, about 87% of them singletons. The source was blood, collected from a patient whose treatment included radiotherapy and nephrectomy. The receptors were gathered from a woman in her forties or fifties with renal cell carcinoma. The CDR3 runs from the conserved cysteine through the conserved F or W. A D gene is named only where the DNA matches it firmly. Where a row states a size, it is once, few, many or the class of an expanded clone; other rows omit it.

d_gene: -
v_gene: TRBV11-2
j_gene: TRBJ1-6
abundance: -
CDR3nt: TGTGCCAGCAGCTTCAGTAGCCGGGGGTATAATTCACCCCTCCACTTT
CDR3aa: CASSFSSRGYNSPLHF

d_gene: -
v_gene: TRBV18
j_gene: TRBJ1-5
abundance: -
CDR3nt: TGTGCCAGCTCACCAGCAGGGGGCAATCAGCCCCAGCATTTT
CDR3aa: CASSPAGGNQPQHF

d_gene: TRBD1
v_gene: TRBV6-1
j_gene: TRBJ1-2
abundance: -
CDR3nt: TGTGCCAGCAGCCAACAGGGGAACTATGGCTACACCTTC
CDR3aa: CASSQQGNYGYTF

d_gene: -
v_gene: TRBV7-2
j_gene: TRBJ2-3
abundance: -
CDR3nt: TGTGCCAGCAGCCCGCGACTAGTCGGAACAGATACGCAGTATTTT
CDR3aa: CASSPRLVGTDTQYF

d_gene: -
v_gene: TRBV6-5
j_gene: TRBJ1-4
abundance: -
CDR3nt: TGTGCCAGCAGTAACCCCGGCCAGTGGGAAAAACTGTTTTTT
CDR3aa: CASSNPGQWEKLFF

d_gene: -
v_gene: TRBV6-1
j_gene: TRBJ2-3
abundance: -
CDR3nt: TGTGCCAGCAGTCCCGGGGGTAGCACACATACGCAGTATTTT
CDR3aa: CASSPGGSTHTQYF

d_gene: -
v_gene: TRBV19
j_gene: TRBJ1-5
abundance: -
CDR3nt: TGTGCCAGTAGGGGGGCCTGGGGGGCTATCAATAGCAATCAGCCCCAGCATTTT
CDR3aa: CASRGAWGAINSNQPQHF

d_gene: -
v_gene: TRBV19
j_gene: TRBJ1-5
abundance: -
CDR3nt: TGTGCCAGTAGTGGGGGCGCGAATGGCAATCAGCCCCAGCATTTT
CDR3aa: CASSGGANGNQPQHF

d_gene: TRBD1
v_gene: TRBV6-5
j_gene: TRBJ2-5
abundance: -
CDR3nt: TGTGCCAGCAGTGGGCCGACAGGGGGAGAGACCCAGTACTTC
CDR3aa: CASSGPTGGETQYF

d_gene: TRBD2
v_gene: TRBV4-3
j_gene: TRBJ2-5
abundance: once
CDR3nt: TGCGCCAGCAGCCCCGAAGCCAGCAGCGGGGGCCCACAAGAGACCCAGTACTTC
CDR3aa: CASSPEASSGGPQETQYF

d_gene: -
v_gene: TRBV6-5
j_gene: TRBJ1-2
abundance: -
CDR3nt: TGTGCCAGCAGTTACCCGCAGGGTGTCGGCTACACCTTC
CDR3aa: CASSYPQGVGYTF

d_gene: -
v_gene: TRBV5-1
j_gene: TRBJ1-2
abundance: -
CDR3nt: TGCGCCAGCAGCTTTGTTGGGGAAGAGTATGGCTACACCTTC
CDR3aa: CASSFVGEEYGYTF

d_gene: TRBD1
v_gene: TRBV4-3
j_gene: TRBJ2-1
abundance: -
CDR3nt: TGCGCCAGCAGCCAAGACTCAGGGGGCACCTACAATGAGCAGTTCTTC
CDR3aa: CASSQDSGGTYNEQFF

d_gene: -
v_gene: TRBV9
j_gene: TRBJ2-1
abundance: -
CDR3nt: TGTGCCAGCAGCAGCTATAGGGACAATGAGCAGTTCTTC
CDR3aa: CASSSYRDNEQFF

d_gene: TRBD1
v_gene: TRBV29-1
j_gene: TRBJ2-2
abundance: -
CDR3nt: TGCAGCGCTACCCGACAGGGGAACACCGGGGAGCTGTTTTTT
CDR3aa: CSATRQGNTGELFF

d_gene: -
v_gene: TRBV5-1
j_gene: TRBJ2-7
abundance: -
CDR3nt: TGCGCCAGCAGCTTGGCGGCAGGGGCGTCCTACGAGCAGTACTTC
CDR3aa: CASSLAAGASYEQYF

d_gene: -
v_gene: TRBV9
j_gene: TRBJ2-7
abundance: -
CDR3nt: TGTGCCAGCAGCGTAGCGGGGATTGGGAACGAGCAGTACTTC
CDR3aa: CASSVAGIGNEQYF

d_gene: -
v_gene: TRBV7-9
j_gene: TRBJ2-2
abundance: -
CDR3nt: TGTGCCAGCAGCTTTACAAACAACACCGGGGAGCTGTTTTTT
CDR3aa: CASSFTNNTGELFF

d_gene: -
v_gene: TRBV25-1
j_gene: TRBJ2-5
abundance: -
CDR3nt: TGTGCCAGCACAGCAGGGCCGCATTCGGCCCAGTACTTC
CDR3aa: CASTAGPHSAQYF

d_gene: -
v_gene: TRBV4-1
j_gene: TRBJ1-5
abundance: -
CDR3nt: TGCGCCAGCAGCCAAGCCCTCTCCGGGGGATTGAGGCAGCCCCAGCATTTT
CDR3aa: CASSQALSGGLRQPQHF

d_gene: -
v_gene: TRBV19
j_gene: TRBJ2-7
abundance: -
CDR3nt: TGTGCCAGTAGCACCGGGACACTGTGGGAGCAGTACTTC
CDR3aa: CASSTGTLWEQYF

d_gene: -
v_gene: TRBV7-3
j_gene: TRBJ2-2
abundance: -
CDR3nt: TGTGCCAGCAGCCGAATATTTAACACCGGGGAGCTGTTTTTT
CDR3aa: CASSRIFNTGELFF

d_gene: -
v_gene: TRBV7-2
j_gene: TRBJ1-5
abundance: -
CDR3nt: TGTGCCAGCAGCTTAGAGGGGTCGGCGGGCAGGCTTTGGCCCCAGCATTTT
CDR3aa: CASSLEGSAGRLWPQHF

d_gene: -
v_gene: TRBV9
j_gene: TRBJ1-3
abundance: -
CDR3nt: TGTGCCAGCAGCGAGCCCCCCGAGGGAAACACCATATATTTT
CDR3aa: CASSEPPEGNTIYF

d_gene: -
v_gene: TRBV6-1
j_gene: TRBJ1-1
abundance: -
CDR3nt: TGTGCCAGCAGTGACCCAGCAACATTGAACACTGAAGCTTTCTTT
CDR3aa: CASSDPATLNTEAFF